The rows below give T cell receptor beta chains drawn from one sample of a study of blood T cells in healthy people across ages. TCRdb called the 5' RACE reads again in MiXCR, with one record for every CDR3 protein. The data contain about 680,000 distinct CDR3 sequences, around 49% of them singletons. Sequencing was carried out using blood. The receptors were sampled from a woman aged 55-70 years in good health. The CDR3 runs from the conserved cysteine through the conserved F or W. Fields, in order: V gene, J gene, D gene, CDR3 length, CDR3 protein. A D gene is named only where the DNA matches it firmly.

TRBV28	TRBJ2-2	.	12	CAGEGATGELFF
TRBV6-5	TRBJ2-1	.	15	CASSPGTYSYNEQFF
TRBV20-1	TRBJ2-1	TRBD2	15	CSAIDTGGPGNEQFF
TRBV7-3	TRBJ2-3	.	11	CASSSHDTQYF
TRBV28	TRBJ1-2	.	15	CANSLSAGALYGYTF
TRBV6-2/TRBV6-3	TRBJ1-1	TRBD1	15	CASRPDRDWNTEAFF
TRBV27	TRBJ2-7	.	14	CASRRGQNIYEQYF
TRBV4-3	TRBJ2-1	TRBD2	16	CASSRTPGLAYDEQFF
TRBV5-6	TRBJ2-6	.	18	CASSLEAISVSGANVLTF
TRBV20-1	.	.	11	CSTRVAYEQYF
TRBV28	.	.	15	CASSPRGSPQNIQYF
TRBV7-2	TRBJ2-3	.	14	CASSSQGGTDTQYF
TRBV4-2	TRBJ1-4	.	15	CASSQGQGRTEKLFF
TRBV6-1	TRBJ1-2	.	14	CASRIAGSSYGYTF
TRBV29-1	TRBJ2-7	.	13	CSVAWGRDYEQYF
TRBV6-5	TRBJ2-7	TRBD2	15	CASSAPGGVGHEQYF
TRBV20-1	TRBJ2-3	TRBD2	15	CSARVAGDPTDTQYF
TRBV4-3	TRBJ2-3	TRBD2	16	CASSQEGLAGVDTQYF
TRBV5-5	TRBJ1-1	.	14	CASTRRENVFEAFF
TRBV27	.	TRBD1	15	CASSLRDRGYYEQYF
TRBV6-6	TRBJ2-5	.	14	CASRQRASYNEQYF
TRBV6-1	TRBJ2-7	TRBD1	15	CASSEKGAHSYEQYF
TRBV27	TRBJ2-3	TRBD2	16	CASTPGLAHDTDTQYF
TRBV27	TRBJ1-4	.	17	CASSFLRSGAANEKLFF
TRBV20-1	TRBJ2-1	.	12	CSASTEYNEQFF
TRBV27	TRBJ2-1	TRBD2	15	CVSSLLRAGINEQFF
TRBV5-6	TRBJ2-7	.	13	CASSHDAPREQYF
TRBV12-3/TRBV12-4	TRBJ1-2	.	12	CASTTRPYGYTF
TRBV4-3	TRBJ2-5	.	15	CASSQSAGGPGTQYF
TRBV5-1	TRBJ2-3	.	12	CASRHSTDTQYF
TRBV24-1	TRBJ1-2	.	16	CATSDQKTGGVYGYTF
TRBV4-3	TRBJ2-7	.	17	CASSQDLKVGHHYEQYF
TRBV5-1	TRBJ2-2	TRBD1	15	CASSSGQVNTGELFF
TRBV7-2	TRBJ2-7	.	14	CASSLASYYYEQYF
TRBV29-1	TRBJ2-1	TRBD2	13	CSAGTSSYNEQFF